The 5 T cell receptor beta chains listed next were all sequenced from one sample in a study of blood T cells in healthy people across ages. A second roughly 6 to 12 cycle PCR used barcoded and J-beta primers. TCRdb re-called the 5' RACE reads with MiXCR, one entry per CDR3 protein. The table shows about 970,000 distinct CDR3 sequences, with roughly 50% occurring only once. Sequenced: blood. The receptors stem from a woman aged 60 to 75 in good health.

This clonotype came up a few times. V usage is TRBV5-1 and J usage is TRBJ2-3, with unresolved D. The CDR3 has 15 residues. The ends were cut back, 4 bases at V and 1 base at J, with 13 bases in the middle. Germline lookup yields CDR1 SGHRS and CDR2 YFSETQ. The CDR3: CASSPGDAGTDTQYF. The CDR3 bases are TGCGCCAGCAGCCCTGGCGATGCTGGCACAGATACGCAGTATTTT.

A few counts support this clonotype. CDR3: CASRDRTTSYEQYF. As DNA, the CDR3 is TGTGCCAGCAGGGACAGGACGACTAGCTACGAGCAGTACTTC. The V and J genes are TRBV27 and TRBJ2-7; weak D call: TRBD1 (7 bases). Trimming removed 6 bases at V and 3 bases at J, with 15 bases between. Germline V gene sequence: CDR1 MNHEY, CDR2 SMNVEV (reference sequence). This CDR3 has 14 residues.

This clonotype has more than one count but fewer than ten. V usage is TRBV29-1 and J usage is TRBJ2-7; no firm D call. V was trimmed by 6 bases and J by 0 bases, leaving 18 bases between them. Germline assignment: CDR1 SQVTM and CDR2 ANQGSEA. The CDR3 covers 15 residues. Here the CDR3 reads CSVRRGDGSSYEQYF. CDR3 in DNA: TGCAGCGTGCGCCGAGGTGACGGAAGCTCCTACGAGCAGTACTTC.

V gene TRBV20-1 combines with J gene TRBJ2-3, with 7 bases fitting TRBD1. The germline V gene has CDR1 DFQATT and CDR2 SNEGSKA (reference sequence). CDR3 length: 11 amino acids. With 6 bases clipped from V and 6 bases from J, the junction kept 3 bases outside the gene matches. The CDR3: CSAQTGDTQYF. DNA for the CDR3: TGCAGTGCCCAGACAGGGGATACGCAGTATTTT.

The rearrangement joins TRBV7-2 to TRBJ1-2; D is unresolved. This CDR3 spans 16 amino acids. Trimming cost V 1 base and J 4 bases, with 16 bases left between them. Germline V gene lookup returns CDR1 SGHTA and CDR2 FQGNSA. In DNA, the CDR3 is TGTGCCAGCAGCTTAGAAGTTGGCCGTCCTCTCTATGGCTACACCTTC. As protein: CASSLEVGRPLYGYTF.